The 29 T cell receptor beta chains below all came from one sample that was sequenced in a study of metastatic and nonmetastatic thyroid tumors. Thyroid surgery had not been preceded by any treatment in any patient. From the PCR reads, TCRdb re-called clones with MiXCR. The profile shows 40,000 to 50,000 clones, about 4.2% of them singletons. What was sequenced was blood. These receptor sequences come from a female donor with papillary thyroid cancer or a benign thyroid nodule (not recorded which). Some clones in this sample may be carry-over from other donors' samples.

The chain combines TRBV6-1 with TRBJ2-7; 12 nucleotides align to TRBD2. Germline assignment: CDR1 MNHNS and CDR2 SASEGT. J was trimmed by 5 bases and V by 4 bases; bases with no gene match: 3. CDR3 length equals 14 residues. The CDR3 nucleotides are TGTGCCAGCAGTGCACTAGCGGGAGGAAACGAGCAGTACTTC. It specifies CASSALAGGNEQYF.

This chain joins TRBV20-1 and TRBJ1-5; TRBD1 is a possible D gene (6 bases). Trimming shortened V by 5 bases and J by 0 bases, and 14 bases separated the two germline ends. CDR1 is DFQATT, CDR2 SNEGSKA, per germline (reference sequence). CDR3 length: 15 amino acids. CDR3 protein: CSAGAGDNSNQPQHF. In DNA, the CDR3 is TGCAGTGCTGGGGCGGGGGACAATAGCAATCAGCCCCAGCATTTT.

This clone was observed a few times. The conserved closing phenylalanine or tryptophan is absent in this CDR3, likely reflecting a read error. DNA for the CDR3: TGTGCCAGCGTCCTGACAGGGGAAAGGAGCGAGCAGTACCTC. The encoded protein is CASVLTGERSEQYL. This sequence joins TRBV6-1 and TRBJ2-7; 8 bases align to TRBD1. This CDR3 region has 14 residues. Germline V gene sequence: CDR1 MNHNS, CDR2 SASEGT. The V segment lost 8 bases and the J segment 6 bases; nucleotides outside the gene matches: 12.

In this sample, this clone turned up many times. The chain recombines TRBV4-2 with TRBJ2-3; unclear D gene. CDR3 size: 19 residues. V lost 1 base, J lost 3 bases, and 23 bases lay in between. Per germline, CDR1 LGHNA and CDR2 YNFKEQ. For the CDR3, the DNA is TGTGCCAGCAGCCAAGGCCCAGCGCCGGAGATGGGATTGACAGATACGCAGTATTTT. This gives the protein CASSQGPAPEMGLTDTQYF.

The genes are TRBV11-3 and TRBJ2-1, with D possibly TRBD2 on 6 matching bases. The V gene's germline CDR1 is SGHNT and CDR2 YENEEA. CDR3 length equals 16 residues. Trimming left V 4 bases short and J 3 bases short, with 16 bases between. The CDR3 sequence: CASSSRDSGDYNEQFF. The DNA of the CDR3 is TGTGCCAGCAGCTCCCGGGATAGCGGAGACTACAATGAGCAGTTCTTC. Full variable domain (missing parts from reference TRBV11-3 and TRBJ2-1): EAGVVQSPRYKIIEKKQPVAFWCNPISGHNTLYWYLQNLGQGPELLIRYENEEAVDDSQLPKDRFSAERLKGVDSTLKIQPAELGDSAVYLCASSSRDSGDYNEQFFGPGTRLTVL.

This chain uses TRBV6-1 with TRBJ1-2, with 8 bases that match TRBD1. V lost 7 bases to trimming and J lost 9 bases; unmatched junction nucleotides: 19. Germline V gene sequence: CDR1 MNHNS, CDR2 SASEGT. The CDR3 contains 16 residues. The CDR3 loop is CASILNHRGTSHCYTF. The CDR3 nucleotides are TGTGCCAGCATCCTAAACCACAGGGGGACTAGCCATTGCTACACCTTC.

This clone was seen only a few times. This may be a read error, as it is one base from a much larger clone. The V and J genes are TRBV20-1 and TRBJ2-5; the match to TRBD2 covers 7 bases. This CDR3 contains 14 residues. Looked up from germline, CDR1 is DFQATT and CDR2 is SNEGSKA (reference sequence). The CDR3 loop is CSARDGLGVGTQHF. In nucleotides, the CDR3 is TGCAGTGCTAGAGACGGACTAGGCGTAGGGACCCAGCACTTC.

This clone was seen a single time. One junction end disagrees with the germline gene, perhaps due to a read error. The chain couples TRBV19 to TRBJ2-3, with D unresolved. The CDR3 extends over 18 amino acids. Germline CDR1 and CDR2: LNHDA and SQIVND (reference sequence). In DNA form, the CDR3 reads TGTGCCAGTAGTATTAACGGTCCATTAACCTCTAACAGAGATACGCAGTCTTTT. This translates into CASSINGPLTSNRDTQSF.

This clone showed up many times. V and J are TRBV7-9 and TRBJ2-7; tentatively, D is TRBD1 (5 bases). Germline values: CDR1 SEHNR, CDR2 FQNEAQ (reference sequence). With 0 bases removed from V and 2 bases from J, the gap between germline ends came to 8 bases. There are 14 residues in the CDR3. This CDR3 reads CASSLARAAYEQYF. For the CDR3, the DNA is TGTGCCAGCAGCTTAGCCAGGGCCGCCTACGAGCAGTACTTC.

In its sample, this clone was seen many times. The chain carries TRBV3-1 and TRBJ1-6, with a tentative D call TRBD1 (5 bases). The V and J ends lost 4 bases and 10 bases respectively, with 20 bases between them. This CDR3 has 16 amino acids. From germline, CDR1 is LGHDT and CDR2 YNNKEL (reference sequence). This CDR3 is CASSPRGIVPYSPLHF. The CDR3 DNA sequence: TGTGCCAGCAGCCCGCGGGGGATCGTCCCTTACTCACCCCTCCACTTT.

This clone appeared many times. The genes are TRBV5-1 and TRBJ1-2, with TRBD1 as a possible D gene (6 bases). CDR3 size: 13 residues. V dropped 0 bases and J dropped 7 bases, with 10 bases sitting between them. The germline V gene has CDR1 SGHRS and CDR2 YFSETQ. The CDR3 sequence is CASSLEGGFGYTF. The CDR3 nucleotides read TGCGCCAGCAGCTTGGAGGGGGGTTTTGGCTACACCTTC.

This clone was picked up many times. Other DNA sequences in this specimen translate into the identical CDR3. The chain joins TRBV2 to TRBJ1-1, with 8 nucleotides matching TRBD1. The CDR3 is 14 amino acids. Germline assignment: CDR1 SNHLY and CDR2 FYNNEI. The junction had 8 bases not matched to a gene; V was cut back by 7 bases and J by 4 bases. CDR3 DNA sequence: TGTGCCAGCAAGGGACAGGCGGTGATCACTGAAGCTTTCTTT. Translation gives CASKGQAVITEAFF.

Only a few counts were recorded for this clone. V and J are TRBV7-2 and TRBJ2-1; 7 nucleotides agree with TRBD1. V gave up 3 bases and J gave up 0 bases; unmatched junction bases: 5. Germline lookup yields CDR1 SGHTA and CDR2 FQGNSA. This CDR3 is built from 16 residues. CDR3 amino acids: CASSFDRARSYNEQFF. The DNA of the CDR3 is TGTGCCAGCAGCTTCGACAGGGCCCGCTCCTACAATGAGCAGTTCTTC.

This clone turned up a few times. The chain carries TRBV6-1 and TRBJ1-6; maybe TRBD1 (6 bases). The length of the CDR3 is 15 residues. Trimming cost V 1 base and J 8 bases, with 12 bases left between them. Germline assignment: CDR1 MNHNS and CDR2 SASEGT. The CDR3 region is CASSEGQGRDSPLHF. The CDR3 nucleotides are TGTGCCAGCAGTGAAGGCCAGGGGAGGGATTCACCCCTCCACTTT.

This clone was counted at least ten times. V is TRBV10-3 and J is TRBJ2-7, with 8 nucleotides matching TRBD2. This CDR3 region has 14 residues. The ends lost 10 bases at V and 6 bases at J; junction bases unmatched: 14. Per germline, CDR1 ENHRY and CDR2 SYGVKD. CDR3 in amino acids: CATISSREVFEQYF. The CDR3, as DNA: TGTGCCACCATAAGTTCGCGGGAGGTTTTCGAGCAGTACTTC.

This clone was seen ten or more times. V is TRBV3-1 and J is TRBJ2-2, with D perhaps TRBD1 (5 bases). Deletions cut 4 bases from V and 7 bases from J, with 13 bases between. Germline V gene lookup returns CDR1 LGHDT and CDR2 YNNKEL (reference sequence). The CDR3 extends over 14 amino acids. CDR3 coding DNA: TGTGCCAGCAGCCGAGAAGGGGATAGCGGGGAGCTGTTTTTT. This sequence encodes CASSREGDSGELFF.

This clone was seen ten or more times. CDR3 DNA: TGTGCCAGCAGTGACGCAGCGGGAGAGGCAGATACGCAGTATTTT. Protein sequence: CASSDAAGEADTQYF. The chain links TRBV6-4 to TRBJ2-3, with 8 bases aligning to TRBD2. This CDR3 is built from 15 residues. The J segment lost 4 bases and the V segment lost 2 bases, leaving 5 bases of the junction unmatched. Germline V gene sequence: CDR1 MRHNA, CDR2 SNTAGT.

The chain joins TRBV6-5 to TRBJ1-1; D gene uncertain. CDR3 length: 15 amino acids. The germline V gene has CDR1 MNHEY and CDR2 SVGAGI. V was cut by 0 bases and J by 4 bases, with 12 bases left in between. In DNA form, the CDR3 reads TGTGCCAGCAGTTACTCGAATCACCTGGGCACTGAAGCTTTCTTT. Residues: CASSYSNHLGTEAFF.

This clone was observed many times. The J gene is TRBJ2-7, the V gene TRBV6-5; tentative D call: TRBD1 (6 bases). This CDR3 region has 14 residues. V was pared by 0 bases and J by 6 bases, with 12 bases between. Germline CDR1 MNHEY, CDR2 SVGAGI. The DNA for the CDR3 is TGTGCCAGCAGTTACTCGCCAGGGGACCCCGAGCAGTACTTC. It encodes CASSYSPGDPEQYF.

This clone was recorded at least ten times. This chain uses TRBV5-1 with TRBJ1-2, with D possibly TRBD1 on 6 matching bases. The CDR3 loop spans 11 amino acids. Germline CDR1 reads SGHRS; CDR2 reads YFSETQ. V gave up 0 bases and J gave up 13 bases, with 10 bases separating them. Here the CDR3 reads CASSLDRVSTF. CDR3 DNA: TGCGCCAGCAGCTTGGACAGGGTAAGCACCTTC.

At least ten counts were recorded for this clone. With a much larger clone just one base away, this may be a read error. The chain couples TRBV27 to TRBJ1-1, with 8 bases identical to TRBD1. The V segment lost 5 bases and the J segment 4 bases; nucleotides outside the gene matches: 12. There are 16 residues in the CDR3. Germline CDR1 reads MNHEY; CDR2 reads SMNVEV (reference sequence). The CDR3 region is CASSDRGFYASTEAFF. The CDR3 region has the DNA TGTGCCAGCAGTGACAGGGGTTTTTACGCCAGCACTGAAGCTTTCTTT.

With respect to this clone: A much bigger clone sits one base away, suggesting this may be a read error. The chain has TRBV30 and TRBJ1-2, with D unresolved. This CDR3 spans 15 amino acids. CDR1 is GTSNPN and CDR2 is SVGIG in the germline V gene (reference sequence). CDR3 protein: CVLLDVGKGFYGYTF. DNA of the CDR3: TGTGTACTATTAGATGTGGGCAAGGGCTTCTATGGCTACACCTTC.

In its sample, this clone was seen a few times. The rearrangement links TRBV2 to TRBJ2-3; 8 bases are shared with TRBD2. This CDR3 contains 15 residues. Germline V CDR1 and CDR2: SNHLY, FYNNEI. V gave up 4 bases and J gave up 0 bases; unmatched junction bases: 3. This CDR3 reads CASSGLAISTDTQYF. The CDR3 nucleotides are TGTGCCAGCAGTGGACTAGCGATTAGCACAGATACGCAGTATTTT.

This clone has a count of ten or more. The chain couples TRBV20-1 to TRBJ1-4; D unresolved. V was shortened by 2 bases and J by 0 bases, with 10 bases between the two germline ends. Germline loops: CDR1 DFQATT, CDR2 SNEGSKA (reference sequence). The CDR3 spans 15 residues. The CDR3 bases are TGCAGTGCTAGATCCCCAACTACAACTAATGAAAAACTGTTTTTT. Its protein product is CSARSPTTTNEKLFF.

The sample holds many counts of this clone. The rearrangement links TRBV2 to TRBJ2-1; D possibly corresponds to TRBD1 (5 bases). The CDR3 is 13 amino acids. V dropped 8 bases and J dropped 8 bases, with 16 bases sitting between them. Germline V CDR1 and CDR2: SNHLY, FYNNEI. CDR3 protein: CASRRLQGDEQFF. CDR3 in DNA: TGTGCCAGCCGAAGGCTTCAGGGCGATGAGCAGTTCTTC.

This CDR3 is CASSYVQGHTGELFF. The CDR3 coding sequence is TGTGCCAGCAGTTACGTACAGGGGCACACCGGGGAGCTGTTTTTT. This sequence joins TRBV6-5 and TRBJ2-2, with 7 bases aligning to TRBD1. The CDR3 totals 15 residues. The J segment lost 3 bases and the V segment lost 2 bases, leaving 3 bases of the junction unmatched. CDR1 is MNHEY, CDR2 SVGAGI, per germline.

This clone was observed at least ten times. Other DNA sequences from this sample encode an identical CDR3 as well. The V gene is TRBV24-1, the J gene TRBJ1-1; 10 positions agree with TRBD1. This CDR3 has 19 residues. In germline, CDR1 is KGHDR, CDR2 SFDVKD. Germline trimming cut 3 bases from V and 3 bases from J; bases unmatched to any gene: 15. The CDR3 region is CATSDKGSWDRGRDTEAFF. For the CDR3, the DNA is TGTGCCACCAGTGATAAGGGGTCATGGGACAGGGGACGGGACACTGAAGCTTTCTTT.

This clone was observed at least ten times. This chain joins TRBV11-3 and TRBJ2-3; 10 bases are shared with TRBD2. The germline gives CDR1 SGHNT, CDR2 YENEEA. J gave up 4 bases and V 4 bases, and 11 bases lay outside the gene matches. The CDR3 has 17 amino acids. The CDR3 bases are TGTGCCAGCAGCTCGGCTGGGGCTAGCGGGAGATCAGATACGCAGTATTTT. Protein sequence: CASSSAGASGRSDTQYF. Full variable domain (outside the CDR3, taken from reference TRBV11-3 and TRBJ2-3): EAGVVQSPRYKIIEKKQPVAFWCNPISGHNTLYWYLQNLGQGPELLIRYENEEAVDDSQLPKDRFSAERLKGVDSTLKIQPAELGDSAVYLCASSSAGASGRSDTQYFGPGTRLTVL.

This clone was recorded many times. J is TRBJ2-3 and V is TRBV20-1, with D possibly being TRBD1 (6 bases). Germline V lookup: CDR1 DFQATT, CDR2 SNEGSKA (reference sequence). V was trimmed by 6 bases and J by 0 bases, leaving 13 bases between them. The CDR3 runs to 14 residues. In nucleotides, the CDR3 is TGCAGTGCCGAATGGGGGCCCAGCACAGATACGCAGTATTTT. It yields the protein CSAEWGPSTDTQYF.